This T cell receptor (beta chain) was identified in a study of blood T cell repertoires in COVID-19. Study information: Sources were T cells, B-cell-depleted T cells, or PBMCs; the material itself was cDNA or gDNA.

It was during active infection that Seattle patients were enrolled and then longitudinally followed. This clone appeared once. TCRdb's copy holds only in-frame clones and misses some; the assay was immunoSEQ multiplex PCR. This table has around 300,000 clones, about 87% appearing once. The CDR3 is made up of 15 amino acids. V was trimmed by 7 bases and J by 1 base, leaving 13 bases between them. Germline CDR1 is MDHEN and CDR2 is SYDVKM. The chain combines TRBV28 with TRBJ2-2, with D possibly TRBD2 on 5 matching bases. The specimen was peripheral blood. This clonotype was sampled from a woman in her 30s with COVID-19, enrolled during active disease. This CDR3 reads CASKVTGMNTGELFF. The DNA of the CDR3 is TGTGCCAGCAAGGTAACGGGGATGAACACCGGGGAGCTGTTTTTT.